The 29 T cell receptor beta chains below come from one sample, sequenced in a study of T cell responses to AZD1222 COVID-19 vaccine. Sequencing was performed with immunoSEQ multiplex PCR; in TCRdb, only in-frame clones are kept and a portion is missing. This sample carries about 84,000 clones, approximately 85% of them seen once, and the ten largest clones take about 12%. Sequences were derived from peripheral blood, sampled 28 days after the second AZD1222 dose. These receptors originate from an adult who received the AZD1222 COVID-19 vaccine.

The chain is built from TRBV20-1 and TRBJ2-7; D gene ambiguous. Trimming took 1 base from V and 2 from J, leaving 3 bases between them. The CDR3 length is 11 residues. Looked up from germline, CDR1 is DFQATT and CDR2 is SNEGSKA (reference sequence). The CDR3: CSARAAYEQYF. The CDR3 DNA reads as TGCAGTGCTAGAGCGGCCTACGAGCAGTACTTC.

This clone was picked up a small number of times. The CDR3 is CASSLDRNTEAFF. The DNA of the CDR3 is TGTGCCAGCAGCTTGGACAGGAACACTGAAGCTTTCTTT. V is TRBV6-5 and J is TRBJ1-1, with a weak D call TRBD1 (6 bases). The V gene lost 6 bases and the J gene lost 1 base, with 9 bases spanning the gap. This CDR3 region has 13 residues. Germline V CDR1 and CDR2: MNHEY, SVGAGI.

The chain is built from TRBV19 and TRBJ1-2, with 7 nucleotides matching TRBD1. This CDR3 has 13 residues. Germline CDR1 and CDR2: LNHDA and SQIVND (reference sequence). Trimming took 6 bases from V and 5 from J; bases not matched to a gene: 6. The DNA for the CDR3 is TGTGCCAGTAGACAGGGGATACGGTATGGCTACACCTTC. This encodes CASRQGIRYGYTF.

The rearrangement uses TRBV6-5 and TRBJ2-5, with a weak D call TRBD1 (5 bases). Trimming took 2 bases from V and 3 from J, leaving 10 bases between them. Germline loops: CDR1 MNHEY, CDR2 SVGAGI. This CDR3 spans 14 amino acids. The CDR3 DNA sequence: TGTGCCAGCAGTTACGGGGCAGGCAAAGAGACCCAGTACTTC. It is translated as CASSYGAGKETQYF.

The V call is TRBV5-1, the J call TRBJ2-1; D is possibly TRBD1 (6 bases). V was shortened by 0 bases and J by 4 bases, with 11 bases between the two germline ends. CDR3 size: 15 residues. Germline CDR1 is SGHRS and CDR2 is YFSETQ. In nucleotides, the CDR3 is TGCGCCAGCAGCTTGGTTCCTGGACAGTACAATGAGCAGTTCTTC. Translation gives CASSLVPGQYNEQFF.

This clone was seen a few times. The V gene is TRBV4-1, the J gene TRBJ1-3; D might be TRBD1 (6 bases). Trimming shortened V by 1 base and J by 2 bases, and 15 bases separated the two germline ends. CDR1 MGHRA and CDR2 YSYEKL come from the germline V gene. The CDR3 runs 17 residues. In nucleotides, the CDR3 is TGCGCCAGCAGCCAAGGGTCGCAGGGGAGAGCTGGAAACACCATATATTTT. This gives the protein CASSQGSQGRAGNTIYF.

CDR3 bases: TGTGCCAGCAGCCAAGATCCCAGGTACCCTGGAAACACCATATATTTT. It translates to CASSQDPRYPGNTIYF. V is TRBV14 and J is TRBJ1-3; D unresolved. The V and J ends lost 0 bases and 2 bases respectively, with 11 bases between them. The germline CDR1 and CDR2 sequences are SGHDN and FVKESK. This CDR3 region has 16 residues.

About this clone: At one end, the junction sequence differs from germline, possibly due to a read error. Other DNA sequences in this sample translate to the same CDR3. The chain links TRBV7-3 to TRBJ1-2; 8 nucleotides agree with TRBD1. In germline, CDR1 is SGHTA, CDR2 FQGTGA. This CDR3 spans 14 amino acids. CDR3 region: CASSSSGGLFGYTF. CDR3 sequence (DNA): TGTGCCAGCAGCTCATCAGGGGGCTTGTTTGGCTACACCTTT.

The chain has TRBV5-6 and TRBJ2-2; TRBD1 aligns across 8 bases. This CDR3 comprises 16 residues. CDR1 SGHDT and CDR2 YYEEEE come from the germline V gene. V shed 0 bases and J 3 bases; nucleotides not matched to a gene: 4. CDR3 protein: CASSLGNRGDTGELFF. The CDR3 DNA is TGTGCCAGCAGCTTGGGGAACAGGGGGGACACCGGGGAGCTGTTTTTT.

In this sample, this clone turned up once. The chain is built from TRBV4-2 and TRBJ1-6, with D possibly TRBD1 on 5 matching bases. Per germline, CDR1 LGHNA and CDR2 YNFKEQ. V lost 0 bases to trimming and J lost 7 bases, with 10 bases between them. The CDR3 length is 15 residues. The CDR3 DNA reads TGTGCCAGCAGCCAAGAGGTCAGGGAAAATTCACCCCTCCACTTT. Translating gives CASSQEVRENSPLHF.

This chain joins TRBV28 and TRBJ2-1, with TRBD2 matching 9 bases. Germline trimming cut 7 bases from V and 1 base from J; bases unmatched to any gene: 5. This CDR3 comprises 15 residues. Germline values: CDR1 MDHEN, CDR2 SYDVKM. The CDR3 DNA follows: TGTGCCAGCACTAGCGGGGATCAATCCTACAATGAGCAGTTCTTC. It encodes CASTSGDQSYNEQFF.

This chain connects TRBV6-1 to TRBJ1-2, with 8 bases that match TRBD1. The germline V gene has CDR1 MNHNS and CDR2 SASEGT. V shed 2 bases and J 8 bases; nucleotides not matched to a gene: 4. The CDR3 length is 13 residues. The CDR3 coding sequence is TGTGCCAGCAGTGAATTCCGGGACAGGGGCTACACCTTC. Encoded protein: CASSEFRDRGYTF.

The gene calls are TRBV6-5 and TRBJ1-1, with 10 nucleotides matching TRBD1. The germline V gene has CDR1 MNHEY and CDR2 SVGAGI. V shed 4 bases, J shed 9 bases, and the junction held 11 bases outside the gene matches. The CDR3 extends over 15 amino acids. For the CDR3, the DNA is TGTGCCAGCAGTTCCTGGGACAGGGGCGGAGGAAAAGCTTTCTTT. Translating it yields CASSSWDRGGGKAFF.

The CDR3 is CASSSSGAQGQPQHF. CDR3 nucleotide sequence: TGCGCCAGTTCTTCCTCGGGAGCCCAGGGTCAGCCCCAGCATTTT. The chain employs TRBV5-1 and TRBJ1-5, with TRBD1 as a possible D gene (5 bases). Germline V CDR1 and CDR2: SGHRS, YFSETQ. This CDR3 region has 15 residues. The V end was cut by 8 bases, the J end by 6 bases, with 21 bases between.

The chain's CDR3 is CASSFPPIWGVAKNIQYF. The CDR3 DNA follows: TGTGCCAGCAGTTTCCCCCCGATCTGGGGGGTAGCCAAAAACATTCAGTACTTC. V is TRBV6-2 or TRBV6-3 and J is TRBJ2-4; TRBD2 might be the D (6 bases). This CDR3 contains 18 residues. CDR1 and CDR2 (germline): MNHEY, SVGEGT. V lost 4 bases to trimming and J lost 0 bases, with 19 bases between them.

The chain links TRBV5-4 to TRBJ1-2; no clear D gene. This CDR3 has 12 residues. The germline gives CDR1 SGHNT, CDR2 YYREEE (reference sequence). Trimming shortened V by 0 bases and J by 4 bases, and 4 bases separated the two germline ends. In DNA form, the CDR3 reads TGTGCCAGCAGCTTGGACGGCTATGGCTACACCTTC. Translated, it gives CASSLDGYGYTF.

On this clone: The germline gene is not matched at one end of the junction; a read error may be the cause. J is TRBJ2-5 and V is TRBV7-7; 13 positions match TRBD2. CDR3 length: 17 residues. The V gene's germline CDR1 is SSHAT and CDR2 FNYEAQ (reference sequence). CDR3 coding DNA: TGTGCTAGCAGCTTAGGACTAGCGGGAGCCGCCCGGGAGACCCAGTACTTC. It translates to CASSLGLAGAARETQYF.

The J gene is TRBJ1-1, the V gene TRBV19; D gene uncertain. CDR3 length: 13 amino acids. V lost 9 bases and J lost 1, with 12 bases in between. Germline CDR1 reads LNHDA; CDR2 reads SQIVND (reference sequence). DNA for the CDR3: TGTGCCAGCTCAGACCGACCGAACACTGAAGCTTTCTTT. Translating gives CASSDRPNTEAFF.

The V call is TRBV4-2, the J call TRBJ1-2; no reliable D call. CDR1 and CDR2 from the germline V gene are LGHNA and YNFKEQ. The CDR3 runs to 15 residues. V was shortened by 1 base and J by 2 bases, with 11 bases between the two germline ends. The CDR3 region is CASSQGGSTNYGYTF. The CDR3 DNA follows: TGTGCCAGCAGCCAAGGAGGCTCGACAAACTATGGCTACACCTTC.

This rearrangement joins TRBV3-1 (or the pseudogene TRBV3-2) to TRBJ1-1; 8 nucleotides agree with TRBD1. The CDR3 extends over 14 amino acids. Germline V gene data show CDR1 as LGHDT and CDR2 as YNNKEL (reference sequence). The ends lost 5 bases at V and 4 bases at J; junction bases unmatched: 6. The CDR3 is CASSSDRGRTEAFF. CDR3 sequence (DNA): TGTGCCAGCAGCTCCGACAGGGGTCGCACTGAAGCTTTCTTT.

This clone has more than one count but fewer than ten. In DNA form, the CDR3 reads TGTGCCAGCAGTGATAAAAATTCACCCCTCCACTTT. Translating it yields CASSDKNSPLHF. The chain employs TRBV28 and TRBJ1-6; D gene unclear. Germline V gives CDR1 MDHEN, CDR2 SYDVKM. Trimming left V 5 bases short and J 7 bases short, with 6 bases between. This CDR3 region has 12 residues.

This sequence joins TRBV24-1 and TRBJ2-7; D remains ambiguous. Trimming removed 6 bases at V and 2 bases at J, with 10 bases between. The CDR3 covers 13 residues. CDR1 and CDR2 (germline): KGHDR, SFDVKD. The CDR3 loop is CATSRIGAYEQYF. The CDR3, as DNA: TGTGCCACCAGTAGGATCGGAGCCTACGAGCAGTACTTC.

J is TRBJ2-1 and V is TRBV13, with 8 bases identical to TRBD2. Germline loops: CDR1 PRHDT, CDR2 FYEKMQ (reference sequence). This CDR3 region has 15 residues. With V trimmed by 5 bases and J by 7 bases, 10 bases remained unmatched. The DNA of the CDR3 is TGTGCCAGCAGCCTGACGGGAGGGCCAAGGAATGAGCAGTTCTTC. Its translation is CASSLTGGPRNEQFF.

The chain couples TRBV6-4 to TRBJ2-2, with D perhaps TRBD2 (7 bases). The CDR3 length is 16 residues. CDR1 and CDR2 from the germline V gene are MRHNA and SNTAGT. Trimming removed 7 bases from V and 2 bases from J, with 17 bases in between. CDR3 sequence: CASTPRGGGNTGELFF. CDR3 coding DNA: TGTGCCAGCACCCCCAGGGGCGGGGGAAACACCGGGGAGCTGTTTTTT.

The chain is built from TRBV7-9 and TRBJ2-7; D not certain. The germline V gene has CDR1 SEHNR and CDR2 FQNEAQ (reference sequence). The CDR3 covers 11 residues. The V and J ends lost 2 bases and 3 bases respectively, with 2 bases between them. The CDR3 DNA is TGTGCCAGCAGCTTAAGCTACGAGCAGTACTTC. It specifies CASSLSYEQYF.

The table lists this clone with a count of one. J is TRBJ1-4 and V is TRBV27; TRBD1 matches 10 bases. Trimming cost V 2 bases and J 0 bases; bases outside gene matches: 3. This CDR3 spans 17 amino acids. Germline CDR1 and CDR2: MNHEY and SMNVEV (reference sequence). The CDR3 reads CASSLEGQGATNEKLFF. CDR3 sequence (DNA): TGTGCCAGCAGTTTAGAAGGACAGGGGGCAACTAATGAAAAACTGTTTTTT. Looking up the rest from reference TRBV27 and TRBJ1-4 gives the full variable domain: EAQVTQNPRYLITVTGKKLTVTCSQNMNHEYMSWYRQDPGLGLRQIYYSMNVEVTDKGDVPEGYKVSRKEKRNFPLILESPSPNQTSLYFCASSLEGQGATNEKLFFGSGTQLSVL.

This chain links TRBV6-5 with TRBJ1-2; D unresolved. With 2 bases removed from V and 2 bases from J, the gap between germline ends came to 9 bases. The V gene's germline CDR1 is MNHEY and CDR2 SVGAGI. The CDR3 is 14 amino acids. CDR3 in amino acids: CASSYRDKNYGYTF. The CDR3 DNA follows: TGTGCCAGCAGTTACAGGGATAAGAACTATGGCTACACCTTC.

This chain links TRBV3-1 (or the pseudogene TRBV3-2) with TRBJ1-1, with D maybe TRBD1 (5 bases). This CDR3 is 16 amino acids long. CDR1 and CDR2 from the germline V gene are LGHDT and YNNKEL (reference sequence). V was pared by 1 base and J by 6 bases, with 18 bases between. CDR3 DNA: TGTGCCAGCAGCCAAGCTGGGGCCGGACGGGGGGCTGAAGCTTTCTTT. Translation gives CASSQAGAGRGAEAFF.

The rearrangement uses TRBV28 and TRBJ2-7, with 7 bases that match TRBD2. With V trimmed by 3 bases and J by 1 base, 9 bases remained unmatched. The CDR3 consists of 16 residues. The germline V gene has CDR1 MDHEN and CDR2 SYDVKM. CDR3 in amino acids: CASSFSGAGRSYEQYF. CDR3 coding DNA: TGTGCCAGCAGTTTCTCAGGAGCGGGAAGGTCCTACGAGCAGTACTTC.